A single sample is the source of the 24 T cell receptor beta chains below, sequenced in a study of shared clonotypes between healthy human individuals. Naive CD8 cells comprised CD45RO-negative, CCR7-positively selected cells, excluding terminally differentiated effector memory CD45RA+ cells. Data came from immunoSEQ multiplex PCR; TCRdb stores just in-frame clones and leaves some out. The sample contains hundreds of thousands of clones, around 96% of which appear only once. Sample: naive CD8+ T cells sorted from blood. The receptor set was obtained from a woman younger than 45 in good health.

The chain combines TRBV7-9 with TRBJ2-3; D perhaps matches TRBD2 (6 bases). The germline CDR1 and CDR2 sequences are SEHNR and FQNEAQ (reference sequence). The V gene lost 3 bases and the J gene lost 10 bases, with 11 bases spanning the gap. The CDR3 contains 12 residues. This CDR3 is CASSLGLLAQYF. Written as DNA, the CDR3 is TGTGCCAGCAGCTTGGGACTCTTGGCGCAGTATTTT.

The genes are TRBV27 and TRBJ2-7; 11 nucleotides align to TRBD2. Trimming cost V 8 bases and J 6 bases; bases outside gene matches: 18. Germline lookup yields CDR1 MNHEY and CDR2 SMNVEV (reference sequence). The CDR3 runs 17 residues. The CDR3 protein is CASSLLLAGGPGREQYF. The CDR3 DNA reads TGTGCCAGCTCCCTCTTGTTAGCGGGAGGGCCGGGACGCGAGCAGTACTTC.

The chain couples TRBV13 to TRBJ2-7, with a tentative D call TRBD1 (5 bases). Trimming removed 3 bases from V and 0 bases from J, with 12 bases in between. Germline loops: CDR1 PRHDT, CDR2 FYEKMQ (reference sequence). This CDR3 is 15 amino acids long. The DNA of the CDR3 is TGTGCCAGCAGCTTGGTTACAGGTATCTCCTACGAGCAGTACTTC. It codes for CASSLVTGISYEQYF.

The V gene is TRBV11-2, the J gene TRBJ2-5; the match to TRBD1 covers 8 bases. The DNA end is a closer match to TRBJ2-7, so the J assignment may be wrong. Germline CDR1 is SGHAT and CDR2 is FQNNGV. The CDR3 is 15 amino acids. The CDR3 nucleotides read TGTGCCAGCAGGGTCTCGGGACAGGCCTCCTACGAGCAGTACTTC. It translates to CASRVSGQASYEQYF.

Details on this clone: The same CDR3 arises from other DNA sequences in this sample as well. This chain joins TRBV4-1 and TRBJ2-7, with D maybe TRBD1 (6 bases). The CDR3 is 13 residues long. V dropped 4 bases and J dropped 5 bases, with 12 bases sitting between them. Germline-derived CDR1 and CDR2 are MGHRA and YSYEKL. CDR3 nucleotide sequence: TGCGCCAGCAGCCCGCGGCAGGGGAACGAGCAGTACTTC. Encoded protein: CASSPRQGNEQYF.

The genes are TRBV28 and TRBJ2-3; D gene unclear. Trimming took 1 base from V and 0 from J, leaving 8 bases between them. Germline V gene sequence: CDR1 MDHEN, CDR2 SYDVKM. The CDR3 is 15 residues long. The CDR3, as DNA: TGTGCCAGCAGTTTATTACGGGCTAGCACAGATACGCAGTATTTT. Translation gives CASSLLRASTDTQYF. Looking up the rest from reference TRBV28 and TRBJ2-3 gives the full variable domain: DVKVTQSSRYLVKRTGEKVFLECVQDMDHENMFWYRQDPGLGLRLIYFSYDVKMKEKGDIPEGYSVSREKKERFSLILESASTNQTSMYLCASSLLRASTDTQYFGPGTRLTVL.

The CDR3 loop is CASSQDAGHPYEQYF. The DNA of the CDR3 is TGCGCCAGCAGCCAGGACGCCGGGCACCCCTACGAGCAGTACTTC. The chain uses TRBV4-1 and TRBJ2-7, with D hard to call. V was pared by 3 bases and J by 2 bases, with 14 bases between. In germline, CDR1 is MGHRA, CDR2 YSYEKL. The CDR3 spans 15 residues.

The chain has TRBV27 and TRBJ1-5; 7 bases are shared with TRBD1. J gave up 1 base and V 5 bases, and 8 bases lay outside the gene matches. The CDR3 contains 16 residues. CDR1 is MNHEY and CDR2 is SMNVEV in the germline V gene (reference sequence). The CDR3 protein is CASSPTGPASNQPQHF. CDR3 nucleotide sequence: TGTGCCAGCAGTCCGACAGGGCCTGCAAGCAATCAGCCCCAGCATTTT.

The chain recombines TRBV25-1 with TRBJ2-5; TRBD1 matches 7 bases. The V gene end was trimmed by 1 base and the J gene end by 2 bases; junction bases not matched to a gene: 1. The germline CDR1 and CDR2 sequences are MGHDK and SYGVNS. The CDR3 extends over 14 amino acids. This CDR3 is CASSEWTGQETQYF. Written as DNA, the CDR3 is TGTGCCAGCAGTGAATGGACAGGTCAAGAGACCCAGTACTTC.

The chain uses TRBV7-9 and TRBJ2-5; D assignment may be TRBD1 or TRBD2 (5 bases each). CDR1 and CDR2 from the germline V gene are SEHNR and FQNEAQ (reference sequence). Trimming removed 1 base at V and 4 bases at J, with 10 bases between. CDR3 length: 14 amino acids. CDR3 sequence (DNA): TGTGCCAGCAGCTTAGATGAGGGGCTAGAGACCCAGTACTTC. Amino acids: CASSLDEGLETQYF.

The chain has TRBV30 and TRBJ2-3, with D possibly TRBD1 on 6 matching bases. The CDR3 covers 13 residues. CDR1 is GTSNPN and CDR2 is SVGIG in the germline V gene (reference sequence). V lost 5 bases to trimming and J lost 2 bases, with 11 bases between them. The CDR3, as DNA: TGTGCCTGGGACAGGACATACACAGATACGCAGTATTTT. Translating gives CAWDRTYTDTQYF.

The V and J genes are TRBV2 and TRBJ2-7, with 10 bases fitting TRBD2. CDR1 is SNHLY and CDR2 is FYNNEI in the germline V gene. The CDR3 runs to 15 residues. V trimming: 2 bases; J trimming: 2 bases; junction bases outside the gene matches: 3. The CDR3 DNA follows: TGTGCCAGCAGTGAAACTAGCGGGACAACCTACGAGCAGTACTTC. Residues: CASSETSGTTYEQYF.

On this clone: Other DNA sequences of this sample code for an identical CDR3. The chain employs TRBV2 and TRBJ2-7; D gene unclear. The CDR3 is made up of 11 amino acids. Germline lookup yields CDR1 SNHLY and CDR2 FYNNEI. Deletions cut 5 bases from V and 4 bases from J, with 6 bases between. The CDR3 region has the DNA TGTGCCAGCAGTTTGGCGTACGAGCAGTACTTC. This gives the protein CASSLAYEQYF. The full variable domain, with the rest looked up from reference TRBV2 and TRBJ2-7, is EPEVTQTPSHQVTQMGQEVILRCVPISNHLYFYWYRQILGQKVEFLVSFYNNEISEKSEIFDDQFSVERPDGSNFTLKIRSTKLEDSAMYFCASSLAYEQYFGPGTRLTVT.

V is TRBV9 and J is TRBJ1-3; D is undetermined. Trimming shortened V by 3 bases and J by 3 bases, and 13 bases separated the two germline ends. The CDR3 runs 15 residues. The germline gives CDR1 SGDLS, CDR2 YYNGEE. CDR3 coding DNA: TGTGCCAGCAGCGGAGATGGGGTGGGTGGAAACACCATATATTTT. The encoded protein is CASSGDGVGGNTIYF.

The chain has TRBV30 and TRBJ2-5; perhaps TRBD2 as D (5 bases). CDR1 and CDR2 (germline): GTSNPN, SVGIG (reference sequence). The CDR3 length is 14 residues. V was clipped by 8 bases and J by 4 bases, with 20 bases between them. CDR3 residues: CAHGDEGALETQYF. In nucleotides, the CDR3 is TGTGCCCACGGCGACGAGGGAGCCTTAGAGACCCAGTACTTC. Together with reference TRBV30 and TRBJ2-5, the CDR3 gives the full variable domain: SQTIHQWPATLVQPVGSPLSLECTVEGTSNPNLYWYRQAAGRGLQLLFYSVGIGQISSEVPQNLSASRPQDRQFILSSKKLLLSDSGFYLCAHGDEGALETQYFGPGTRLLVL.

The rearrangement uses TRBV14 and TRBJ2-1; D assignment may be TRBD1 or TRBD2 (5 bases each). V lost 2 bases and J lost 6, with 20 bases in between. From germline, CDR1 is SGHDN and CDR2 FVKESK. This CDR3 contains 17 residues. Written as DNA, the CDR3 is TGTGCCAGCAGCCAACACACCGGGGCCGGTCCCCTCAATGAGCAGTTCTTC. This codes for CASSQHTGAGPLNEQFF.

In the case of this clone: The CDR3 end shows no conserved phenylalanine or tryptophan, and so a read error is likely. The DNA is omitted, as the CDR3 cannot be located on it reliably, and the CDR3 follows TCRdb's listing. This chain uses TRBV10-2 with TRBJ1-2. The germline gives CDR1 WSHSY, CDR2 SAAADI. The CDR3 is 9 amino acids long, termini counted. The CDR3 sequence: CASTGPSLI.

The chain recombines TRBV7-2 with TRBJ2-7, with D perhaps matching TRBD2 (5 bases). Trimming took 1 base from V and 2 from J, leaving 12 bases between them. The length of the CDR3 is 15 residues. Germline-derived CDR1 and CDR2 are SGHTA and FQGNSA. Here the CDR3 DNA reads TGTGCCAGCAGCTTAGAGACCGTGGGAGCCTACGAGCAGTACTTC. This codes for CASSLETVGAYEQYF.

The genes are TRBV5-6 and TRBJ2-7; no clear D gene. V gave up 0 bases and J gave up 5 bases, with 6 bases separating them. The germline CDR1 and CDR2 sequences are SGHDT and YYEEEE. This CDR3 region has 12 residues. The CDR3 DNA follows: TGTGCCAGCAGCTTGGTTCCCCACGAGCAGTACTTC. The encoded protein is CASSLVPHEQYF. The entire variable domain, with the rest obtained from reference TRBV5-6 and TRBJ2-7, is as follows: DAGVTQSPTHLIKTRGQQVTLRCSPKSGHDTVSWYQQALGQGPQFIFQYYEEEERQRGNFPDRFSGHQFPNYSSELNVNALLLGDSALYLCASSLVPHEQYFGPGTRLTVT.

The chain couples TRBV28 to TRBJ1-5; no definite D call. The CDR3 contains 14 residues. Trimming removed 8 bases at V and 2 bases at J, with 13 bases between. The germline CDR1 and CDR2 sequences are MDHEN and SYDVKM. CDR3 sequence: CASYFGFGNQPQHF. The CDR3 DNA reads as TGTGCCAGCTACTTTGGCTTCGGCAATCAGCCCCAGCATTTT.

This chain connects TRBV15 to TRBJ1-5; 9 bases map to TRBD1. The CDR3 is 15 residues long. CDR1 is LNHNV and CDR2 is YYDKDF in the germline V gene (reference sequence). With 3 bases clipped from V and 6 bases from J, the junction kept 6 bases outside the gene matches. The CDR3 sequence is CATSSTGGAGQPQHF. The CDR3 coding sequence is TGTGCCACCAGCAGTACAGGGGGCGCAGGTCAGCCCCAGCATTTT. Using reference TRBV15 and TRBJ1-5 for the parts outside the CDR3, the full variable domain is DAMVIQNPRYQVTQFGKPVTLSCSQTLNHNVMYWYQQKSSQAPKLLFHYYDKDFNNEADTPDNFQSRRPNTSFCFLDIRSPGLGDTAMYLCATSSTGGAGQPQHFGDGTRLSIL.

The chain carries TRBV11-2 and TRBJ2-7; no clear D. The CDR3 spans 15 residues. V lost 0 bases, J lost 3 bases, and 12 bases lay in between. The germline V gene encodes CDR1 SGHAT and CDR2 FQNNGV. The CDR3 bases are TGTGCCAGCAGCTTAGATAGGACGATCTACTACGAGCAGTACTTC. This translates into CASSLDRTIYYEQYF. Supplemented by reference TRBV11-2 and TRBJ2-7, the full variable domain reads EAGVAQSPRYKIIEKRQSVAFWCNPISGHATLYWYQQILGQGPKLLIQFQNNGVVDDSQLPKDRFSAERLKGVDSTLKIQPAKLEDSAVYLCASSLDRTIYYEQYFGPGTRLTVT.

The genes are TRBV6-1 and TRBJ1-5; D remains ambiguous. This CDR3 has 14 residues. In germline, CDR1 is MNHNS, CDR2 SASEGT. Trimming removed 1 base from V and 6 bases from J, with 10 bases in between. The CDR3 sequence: CASSEGRGGQPQHF. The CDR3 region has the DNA TGTGCCAGCAGTGAAGGGCGGGGTGGTCAGCCCCAGCATTTT.

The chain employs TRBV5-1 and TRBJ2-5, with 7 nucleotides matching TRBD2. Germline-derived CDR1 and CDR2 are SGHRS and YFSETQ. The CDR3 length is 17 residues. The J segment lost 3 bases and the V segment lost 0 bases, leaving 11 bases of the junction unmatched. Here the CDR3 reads CASSLEGIQAGEETQYF. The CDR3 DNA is TGCGCCAGCAGCTTGGAAGGGATCCAGGCGGGGGAAGAGACCCAGTACTTC.